What follows are 20 T cell receptor beta chains derived from one specimen sequenced in a study of OX40 agonist ivuxolimab in advanced cancers. This table comes from immunoSEQ multiplex PCR, and its TCRdb copy is limited to in-frame clones, with some not included. The sample yields 26,000 or so clones, roughly 86% seen once. The sequencing used CD4+ or CD8+ T cells sorted from blood, collected in a trial of the OX40 agonist ivuxolimab. These receptor sequences come from an adult with an advanced solid tumor such as melanoma, head and neck, liver or kidney cancer.

The V and J genes are TRBV25-1 and TRBJ2-7, with D possibly TRBD2 on 5 matching bases. This CDR3 region has 12 residues. V was trimmed by 5 bases and J by 6 bases, leaving 11 bases between them. The germline V gene has CDR1 MGHDK and CDR2 SYGVNS. Here the CDR3 DNA reads TGTGCCAGCAGTCCCGGGGAAGGCGAGCAGTACTTC. Translation: CASSPGEGEQYF.

Comments on this clone: One end of the junction is discordant with germline, which a read error may explain. The chain uses TRBV18 and TRBJ2-1; TRBD1 matches 7 bases. CDR1 is KGHSH and CDR2 is LQKENI in the germline V gene. The CDR3 is 15 residues long. The CDR3 DNA is TGTGCCAGCCCACCTTTGCAGGGGGCCTACAATGAGCAGTTCTTC. Protein: CASPPLQGAYNEQFF.

The genes are TRBV14 and TRBJ2-1; 11 bases line up with TRBD1. Germline CDR1 reads SGHDN; CDR2 reads FVKESK. V was clipped by 3 bases and J by 9 bases; unmatched bases: 10. The CDR3 spans 16 residues. This CDR3 is CASSHSDRGPRGEQFF. Written as DNA, the CDR3 is TGTGCCAGCAGCCATTCGGACAGGGGGCCGCGTGGTGAGCAGTTCTTC.

This sequence joins TRBV7-3 and TRBJ2-1, with 8 bases matching TRBD2. V trimming: 4 bases; J trimming: 3 bases; junction bases outside the gene matches: 5. From germline, CDR1 is SGHTA and CDR2 FQGTGA. The CDR3 is 15 amino acids. CDR3 in DNA: TGTGCCAGCAGCTACCTAGCGGGTGACTACAATGAGCAGTTCTTC. Its protein is CASSYLAGDYNEQFF.

The rearrangement links TRBV28 to TRBJ2-3, with 9 bases aligning to TRBD2. Germline V gene lookup returns CDR1 MDHEN and CDR2 SYDVKM. This CDR3 has 17 residues. V was clipped by 0 bases and J by 0 bases; unmatched bases: 4. The CDR3 loop reads CASSLWGLALSTDTQYF. In DNA form, the CDR3 reads TGTGCCAGCAGTTTATGGGGACTAGCTCTGAGCACAGATACGCAGTATTTT.

The rearrangement joins TRBV29-1 to TRBJ1-2; 9 bases are a match to TRBD1. Trimming cost V 5 bases and J 4 bases; bases outside gene matches: 5. The CDR3 has 13 amino acids. Per germline, CDR1 SQVTM and CDR2 ANQGSEA. In nucleotides, the CDR3 is TGCAGCGTTCTGGGACAGGGCGGCTATGGCTACACCTTC. This gives the protein CSVLGQGGYGYTF.

This clone is a singleton in its sample. This chain links TRBV19 with TRBJ1-4; TRBD1 aligns across 8 bases. The germline V gene has CDR1 LNHDA and CDR2 SQIVND (reference sequence). The junction had 12 bases not matched to a gene; V was cut back by 0 bases and J by 0 bases. CDR3 length: 20 amino acids. The CDR3 DNA reads as TGTGCCAGTAGTATAGATCTATGGGGGACAGGAACTGCAACTAATGAAAAACTGTTTTTT. This encodes CASSIDLWGTGTATNEKLFF.

A word on this clone: Other DNA variants within this sample encode the same CDR3. This chain links TRBV4-1 with TRBJ1-2, with 9 bases fitting TRBD1. Germline V CDR1 and CDR2: MGHRA, YSYEKL. The length of the CDR3 is 15 residues. V gave up 1 base and J gave up 5 bases; unmatched junction bases: 5. This CDR3 is CASSQVTGGVYGYTF. CDR3 DNA sequence: TGCGCCAGCAGCCAAGTTACAGGGGGCGTGTATGGCTACACCTTC.

This clone was counted between two and nine times. The chain couples TRBV4-1 to TRBJ1-3; D not certain. The germline V and J ends were trimmed by 1 base and 0 bases, with 16 bases remaining between them. The CDR3 consists of 18 residues. CDR1 is MGHRA and CDR2 is YSYEKL in the germline V gene. CDR3: CASSQALNLGSSGNTIYF. In nucleotides, the CDR3 is TGCGCCAGCAGCCAAGCTCTTAATTTGGGCAGCTCTGGAAACACCATATATTTT.

CDR3 loop: CASSMGLAAYNEQFF. The DNA of the CDR3 is TGTGCCAGTAGTATGGGGCTAGCGGCATACAATGAGCAGTTCTTC. J is TRBJ2-1 and V is TRBV19; 7 nucleotides line up with TRBD2. Germline CDR1 LNHDA, CDR2 SQIVND (reference sequence). Trimming cost V 3 bases and J 4 bases; bases outside gene matches: 6. This CDR3 has 15 residues.

Of note for this clone: The identical CDR3 is also encoded by other nucleotide sequences in the sample. The V and J genes are TRBV5-1 and TRBJ2-1; 10 bases map to TRBD2. The length of the CDR3 is 14 residues. The V segment lost 3 bases and the J segment 3 bases; nucleotides outside the gene matches: 0. Germline V gives CDR1 SGHRS, CDR2 YFSETQ. CDR3 in amino acids: CASSSSGGYNEQFF. The CDR3, as DNA: TGCGCCAGCAGCTCTAGCGGGGGCTACAATGAGCAGTTCTTC.

This clone was seen once. The J gene is TRBJ2-1, the V gene TRBV5-6; 8 nucleotides align to TRBD2. V shed 0 bases, J shed 9 bases, and the junction held 11 bases outside the gene matches. Germline-derived CDR1 and CDR2 are SGHDT and YYEEEE. The CDR3 runs 16 residues. The chain's CDR3 is CASSLGAGGPSSEQFF. CDR3 coding DNA: TGTGCCAGCAGCTTGGGGGCGGGAGGTCCAAGCAGTGAGCAGTTCTTC.

This clone was counted a single time. The chain carries TRBV5-5 and TRBJ2-1; 11 positions agree with TRBD2. Germline assignment: CDR1 SGHKS and CDR2 YYEKEE (reference sequence). Trimming at V came to 3 bases and at J to 3 bases, leaving 5 bases not matched to a gene. The CDR3 has 16 residues. The CDR3 nucleotides read TGTGCCAGCAGCTCGGAGACTAGCGGGATCTACAATGAGCAGTTCTTC. Protein product: CASSSETSGIYNEQFF.

This clone appeared once. V is TRBV5-1 and J is TRBJ2-5; tentatively, D is TRBD1 (5 bases). This CDR3 region has 13 residues. Per the germline V gene, CDR1 is SGHRS and CDR2 is YFSETQ. The V end was cut by 3 bases, the J end by 5 bases, with 11 bases between. In nucleotides, the CDR3 is TGCGCCAGCAGCTACAGGTACCCGGAGACCCAGTACTTC. Translated: CASSYRYPETQYF. Using reference TRBV5-1 and TRBJ2-5 for the parts outside the CDR3, the full variable domain is KAGVTQTPRYLIKTRGQQVTLSCSPISGHRSVSWYQQTPGQGLQFLFEYFSETQRNKGNFPGRFSGRQFSNSRSEMNVSTLELGDSALYLCASSYRYPETQYFGPGTRLLVL.

The V gene is TRBV5-1, the J gene TRBJ2-1; 7 nucleotides line up with TRBD1. Germline loops: CDR1 SGHRS, CDR2 YFSETQ. After removal of 2 bases from V and 0 bases from J, the junction contained 2 bases not matched to a gene. This CDR3 spans 15 amino acids. This CDR3 is CASSLGTDSYNEQFF. DNA of the CDR3: TGCGCCAGCAGCTTAGGGACAGACTCCTACAATGAGCAGTTCTTC. The variable domain in full, completed from reference TRBV5-1 and TRBJ2-1, reads KAGVTQTPRYLIKTRGQQVTLSCSPISGHRSVSWYQQTPGQGLQFLFEYFSETQRNKGNFPGRFSGRQFSNSRSEMNVSTLELGDSALYLCASSLGTDSYNEQFFGPGTRLTVL.

This chain connects TRBV7-2 to TRBJ2-1; 7 bases agree with TRBD2. J gave up 3 bases and V 2 bases, and 7 bases lay outside the gene matches. The germline gives CDR1 SGHTA, CDR2 FQGNSA. This CDR3 comprises 16 residues. The CDR3 here is CASSLSPGLLYNEQFF. The CDR3 DNA is TGTGCCAGCAGCTTAAGTCCGGGACTACTCTACAATGAGCAGTTCTTC.

V gene TRBV27 combines with J gene TRBJ2-1; 8 bases map to TRBD2. Per germline, CDR1 MNHEY and CDR2 SMNVEV (reference sequence). With V trimmed by 6 bases and J by 1 base, 8 bases remained unmatched. The CDR3 runs to 16 residues. CDR3 region: CASSPTSGASYNEQFF. The CDR3 DNA follows: TGTGCCAGCAGCCCCACTAGCGGTGCGTCCTACAATGAGCAGTTCTTC.

The CDR3 DNA is TGCGCCAGCAGCTTGGCCCGGAACACTGAAGCTTTCTTT. Its protein product is CASSLARNTEAFF. The genes are TRBV5-1 and TRBJ1-1, with D unresolved. Germline V gene data show CDR1 as SGHRS and CDR2 as YFSETQ. The CDR3 length is 13 residues. V gave up 0 bases and J gave up 1 base, with 4 bases separating them.

The chain has TRBV19 and TRBJ2-1; D not resolved. CDR3 length: 13 residues. Germline V gives CDR1 LNHDA, CDR2 SQIVND (reference sequence). The V and J ends lost 1 base and 9 bases respectively, with 10 bases between them. The CDR3 nucleotides are TGTGCCAGTAGTATAGGGGTGGCGGTTGAGCAGTTCTTC. Its protein product is CASSIGVAVEQFF.

The CDR3 loop reads CASSLGGWAGNTEAFF. The CDR3 region has the DNA TGTGCCAGCAGCTTAGGGGGTTGGGCCGGGAACACTGAAGCTTTCTTT. This chain joins TRBV11-2 and TRBJ1-1; D uncertain. This CDR3 spans 16 amino acids. V shed 1 base and J shed 1 base, with 13 bases lying between them. In germline, CDR1 is SGHAT, CDR2 FQNNGV.